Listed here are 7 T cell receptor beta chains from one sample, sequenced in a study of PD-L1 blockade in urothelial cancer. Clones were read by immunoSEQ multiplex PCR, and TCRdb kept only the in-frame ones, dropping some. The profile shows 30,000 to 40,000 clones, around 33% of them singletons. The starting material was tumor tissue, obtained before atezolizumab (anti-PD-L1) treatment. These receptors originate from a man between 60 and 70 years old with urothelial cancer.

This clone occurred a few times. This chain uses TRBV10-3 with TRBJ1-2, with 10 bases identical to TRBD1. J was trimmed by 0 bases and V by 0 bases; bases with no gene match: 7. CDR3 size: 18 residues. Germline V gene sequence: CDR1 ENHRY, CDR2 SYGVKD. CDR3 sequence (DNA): TGTGCCATCAGTGAGTCCCTCCGGACAGGGGGATCTAACTATGGCTACACCTTC. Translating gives CAISESLRTGGSNYGYTF.

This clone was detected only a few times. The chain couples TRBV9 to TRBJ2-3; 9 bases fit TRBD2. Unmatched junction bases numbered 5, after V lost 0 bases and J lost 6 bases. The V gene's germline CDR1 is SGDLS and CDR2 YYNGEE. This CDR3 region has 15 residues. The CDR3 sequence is CASSVVAGAGDTQYF. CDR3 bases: TGTGCCAGCAGCGTAGTAGCGGGAGCGGGTGATACGCAGTATTTT.

The CDR3 loop reads CASSSGTGGHQETQYF. The CDR3 bases are TGTGCCAGCTCATCCGGGACAGGGGGCCACCAAGAGACCCAGTACTTC. This sequence joins TRBV18 and TRBJ2-5; 12 bases align to TRBD1. Germline values: CDR1 KGHSH, CDR2 LQKENI. The CDR3 is 16 amino acids. V lost 5 bases, J lost 0 bases, and 4 bases stayed unmatched. The full variable domain, with the rest looked up from reference TRBV18 and TRBJ2-5, is NAGVMQNPRHLVRRRGQEARLRCSPMKGHSHVYWYRQLPEEGLKFMVYLQKENIIDESGMPKERFSAEFPKEGPSILRIQQVVRGDSAAYFCASSSGTGGHQETQYFGPGTRLLVL.

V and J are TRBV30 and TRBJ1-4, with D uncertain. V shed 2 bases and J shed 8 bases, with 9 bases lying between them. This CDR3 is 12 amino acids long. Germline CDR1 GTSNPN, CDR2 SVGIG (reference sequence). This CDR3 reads CAWSLGREKLFF. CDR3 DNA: TGTGCCTGGAGTCTAGGGAGAGAAAAACTGTTTTTT.

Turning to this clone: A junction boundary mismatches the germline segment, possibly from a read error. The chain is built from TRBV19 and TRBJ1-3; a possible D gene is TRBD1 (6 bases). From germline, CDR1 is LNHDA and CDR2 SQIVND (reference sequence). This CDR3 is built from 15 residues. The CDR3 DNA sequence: TGTGCCAGTAGGAAGACAGGTGTAATTGGAAACATCATATATTTT. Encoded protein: CASRKTGVIGNIIYF.

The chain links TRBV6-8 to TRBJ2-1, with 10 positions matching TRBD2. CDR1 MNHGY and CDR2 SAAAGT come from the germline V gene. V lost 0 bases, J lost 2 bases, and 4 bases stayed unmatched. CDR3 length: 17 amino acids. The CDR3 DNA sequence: TGTGCCAGCAGTTACTCGCCTAGCGGGGGACCCTACAATGAGCAGTTCTTC. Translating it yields CASSYSPSGGPYNEQFF.

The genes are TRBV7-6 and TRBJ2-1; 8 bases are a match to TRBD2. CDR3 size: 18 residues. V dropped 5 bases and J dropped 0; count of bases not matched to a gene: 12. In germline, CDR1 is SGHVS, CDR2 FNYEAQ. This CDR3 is CASSGWESGSTSYNEQFF. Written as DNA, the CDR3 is TGTGCCAGCAGCGGATGGGAGAGCGGGAGTACCTCCTACAATGAGCAGTTCTTC.